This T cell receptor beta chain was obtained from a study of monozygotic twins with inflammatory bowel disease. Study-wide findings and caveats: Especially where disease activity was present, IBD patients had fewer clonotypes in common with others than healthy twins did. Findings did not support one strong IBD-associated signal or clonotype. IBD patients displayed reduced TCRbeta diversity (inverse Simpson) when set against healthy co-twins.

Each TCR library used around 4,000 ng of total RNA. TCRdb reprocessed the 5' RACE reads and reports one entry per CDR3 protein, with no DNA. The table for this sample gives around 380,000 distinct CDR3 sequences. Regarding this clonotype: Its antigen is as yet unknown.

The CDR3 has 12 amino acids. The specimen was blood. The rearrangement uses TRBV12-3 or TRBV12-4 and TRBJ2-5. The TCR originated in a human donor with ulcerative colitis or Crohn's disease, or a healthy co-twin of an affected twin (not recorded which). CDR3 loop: CASSLLGETQYF.